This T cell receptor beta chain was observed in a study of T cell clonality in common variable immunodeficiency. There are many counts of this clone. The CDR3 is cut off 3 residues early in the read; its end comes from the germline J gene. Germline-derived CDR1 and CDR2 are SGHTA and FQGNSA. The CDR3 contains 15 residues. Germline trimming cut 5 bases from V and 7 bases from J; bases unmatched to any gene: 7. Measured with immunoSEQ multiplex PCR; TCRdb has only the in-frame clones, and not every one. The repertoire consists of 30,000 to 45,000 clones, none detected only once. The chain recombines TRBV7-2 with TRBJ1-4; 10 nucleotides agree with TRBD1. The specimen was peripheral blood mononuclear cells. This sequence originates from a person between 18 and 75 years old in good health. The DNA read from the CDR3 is TGTGCCAGCAGCACCCAGACAGGGGGCGGTGAAAAA. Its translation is CASSTQTGGGEK. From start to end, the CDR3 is CASSTQTGGGEKLFF.